The 10 T cell receptor beta chains presented below share a single source sample, sequenced in a study of cytomegalovirus exposure and HLA in healthy donors. In the PCR, 60 Vbeta and 13 Jbeta primers were used. Data came from immunoSEQ multiplex PCR; TCRdb stores just in-frame clones and leaves some out. The sample table sets out roughly 75,000 clones. Sequencing used PBMCs. The receptors shown here come from a man aged 40-55 years in good health and CMV-seronegative.

The chain has TRBV29-1 and TRBJ2-7, with 7 bases aligning to TRBD1. Unmatched junction bases numbered 5, after V lost 6 bases and J lost 3 bases. Germline loops: CDR1 SQVTM, CDR2 ANQGSEA. The CDR3 contains 12 residues. The CDR3 nucleotides are TGCAGCGTACAGGGGCTAAACTACGAGCAGTACTTC. Translated, it gives CSVQGLNYEQYF.

This chain joins TRBV29-1 and TRBJ2-5; 7 nucleotides line up with TRBD1. This CDR3 contains 15 residues. In germline, CDR1 is SQVTM, CDR2 ANQGSEA. V was pared by 0 bases and J by 3 bases, with 7 bases of the junction left unmatched. The chain's CDR3 is CSVEDRLGTEETQYF. CDR3 sequence (DNA): TGCAGCGTTGAAGATCGATTGGGGACAGAAGAGACCCAGTACTTC.

The genes are TRBV18 and TRBJ2-2, with D possibly TRBD1 on 5 matching bases. The CDR3 totals 16 residues. V lost 0 bases and J 4 bases, leaving 12 bases between the germline ends. CDR1 is KGHSH, CDR2 LQKENI, per germline. CDR3 coding DNA: TGTGCCAGCTCACCACCGGAAGGGGCAAGCACCGGGGAGCTGTTTTTT. Its translation: CASSPPEGASTGELFF. Full variable domain (missing parts from reference TRBV18 and TRBJ2-2): NAGVMQNPRHLVRRRGQEARLRCSPMKGHSHVYWYRQLPEEGLKFMVYLQKENIIDESGMPKERFSAEFPKEGPSILRIQQVVRGDSAAYFCASSPPEGASTGELFFGEGSRLTVL.

The genes are TRBV6-6 and TRBJ1-2; D is undetermined. The CDR3 covers 15 residues. V was pared by 3 bases and J by 7 bases, with 18 bases between. Per the germline V gene, CDR1 is MNHNY and CDR2 is SVGAGI (reference sequence). CDR3 DNA: TGTGCCAGCAGTTATGATATGGAGGGTACTGGTGGCTACACCTTC. Its protein is CASSYDMEGTGGYTF.

The CDR3 here is CASSQNGRRNEKLFF. CDR3 sequence (DNA): TGTGCCAGCTCACAAAACGGCAGGAGGAATGAAAAACTGTTTTTT. V is TRBV18 and J is TRBJ1-4, with D unclear. The germline V gene has CDR1 KGHSH and CDR2 LQKENI. V dropped 4 bases and J dropped 5 bases, with 14 bases sitting between them. This CDR3 comprises 15 residues.

V usage is TRBV2 and J usage is TRBJ1-5; maybe TRBD1 (6 bases). The V and J ends lost 2 bases and 3 bases respectively, with 14 bases between them. Germline V CDR1 and CDR2: SNHLY, FYNNEI. The CDR3 totals 16 residues. The CDR3 region is CASSEYPGQLNQPQHF. CDR3 coding DNA: TGTGCCAGCAGTGAATACCCCGGACAGCTCAATCAGCCCCAGCATTTT.

The chain combines TRBV7-9 with TRBJ1-1; D not resolved. Germline-derived CDR1 and CDR2 are SEHNR and FQNEAQ (reference sequence). V was clipped by 2 bases and J by 0 bases, with 4 bases between them. The CDR3 extends over 13 amino acids. The CDR3 region is CASSLIVNTEAFF. The CDR3 DNA reads as TGTGCCAGCAGCTTAATCGTGAACACTGAAGCTTTCTTT.

The rearrangement uses TRBV2 and TRBJ2-1, with 7 bases matching TRBD2. V lost 7 bases, J lost 0 bases, and 12 bases stayed unmatched. Per the germline V gene, CDR1 is SNHLY and CDR2 is FYNNEI. The CDR3 has 17 amino acids. CDR3 nucleotides: TGTGCCAGCACTCCGTGGTCCGCGGGGGTCTCCTACAATGAGCAGTTCTTC. Protein: CASTPWSAGVSYNEQFF.

This chain links TRBV7-8 with TRBJ2-2, with D unclear. CDR1 is SGHVS, CDR2 FQNEAQ, per germline. This CDR3 contains 16 residues. Between the trimmed V and J ends, which lost 4 bases and 0 bases, there was a span of 12 bases. For the CDR3, the DNA is TGTGCCAGCAGCTCCATAGTTGTTACGAACACCGGGGAGCTGTTTTTT. Amino acids: CASSSIVVTNTGELFF.

The chain is built from TRBV5-1 and TRBJ2-3, with 10 positions matching TRBD1. Germline lookup yields CDR1 SGHRS and CDR2 YFSETQ. The ends lost 4 bases at V and 5 bases at J; junction bases unmatched: 4. There are 14 residues in the CDR3. CDR3: CASSIGQGGDTQYF. Written as DNA, the CDR3 is TGCGCCAGCAGCATAGGACAGGGGGGAGATACGCAGTATTTT.